This is a list of T cell receptor beta chains from one sample in a study of T-cell reconstitution after alpha-beta-depleted transplantation in children. TCRdb recomputed calls from the PCR reads with MiXCR, one row per CDR3 protein. The sample carries some 840,000 distinct CDR3 sequences, less than 20% recorded once. The sample consisted of PBMCs, mostly from graft donor cells, taken 360 days after TCRalphabeta/CD19-depleted stem cell transplant. The receptors come from a male patient aged 10-17 years who had a stem cell transplant for acute lymphoblastic leukemia, so the T cells may come from the graft donor. Both conserved end residues are part of each CDR3. The order of the fields is CDR3 DNA, CDR3 protein, V gene, clone size, J gene, D gene. A D gene is named only where the DNA matches it firmly. Size is omitted from some rows. Given values are once, few, many or a class for expanded clones.

DNA: TGTGCCAGCATCAGCTACGAGCAGTACTTC; CDR3: CASISYEQYF; V: TRBV27; size: many; J: TRBJ2-7; D: NA
DNA: TGTGCCAGCAGCTTAACCCGGTCTTCCGAGCAGTACTTC; CDR3: CASSLTRSSEQYF; V: TRBV7-6; size: NA; J: TRBJ2-7; D: NA
DNA: TGCAGTGCTAGAGTCGTGGGGACAGATACGCAGTATTTT; CDR3: CSARVVGTDTQYF; V: TRBV20-1; size: few; J: TRBJ2-3; D: NA
DNA: TGTGCCACCAGGGGTATGGACCGCTATGGCTACACCTTC; CDR3: CATRGMDRYGYTF; V: TRBV15; size: NA; J: TRBJ1-2; D: NA
DNA: TGCGCCAGCAGCTCGTTGGGAGATATGAACACTGAAGCTTTCTTT; CDR3: CASSSLGDMNTEAFF; V: TRBV5-1; size: few; J: TRBJ1-1; D: NA
DNA: TGCAGCGTTGTGCGAGTCTCAGATACGCAGTATTTT; CDR3: CSVVRVSDTQYF; V: TRBV29-1; size: many; J: TRBJ2-3; D: NA
DNA: TGCAGGCCCCCGGCTACCCCCGACAATGAGCAGTTCTTC; CDR3: CRPPATPDNEQFF; V: TRBV20-1; size: once; J: TRBJ2-1; D: NA
DNA: TGTGCCAGCAGTCCCTCCCCCAGGAGCTCCTACAATGAGCAGTTCTTC; CDR3: CASSPSPRSSYNEQFF; V: TRBV7-8; size: few; J: TRBJ2-1; D: NA
DNA: TGTGCCAGCAGCCATGCAAGACTAGTGGAAGAGACCCAGTACTTC; CDR3: CASSHARLVEETQYF; V: TRBV3-1; size: few; J: TRBJ2-5; D: NA
DNA: TGCGCCAGCAGCTTGGTACGAGGGATGAAGGATACTGAAGCTTTCTTT; CDR3: CASSLVRGMKDTEAFF; V: TRBV5-1; size: many; J: TRBJ1-1; D: NA
DNA: TGTGCCATCAGTGAGTCACAGCGGCAGACCCAGTACTTC; CDR3: CAISESQRQTQYF; V: TRBV10-3; size: many; J: TRBJ2-5; D: NA
DNA: TGTGCCAGCAGTTTTGGAAACGAGCAGTACTTC; CDR3: CASSFGNEQYF; V: TRBV27; size: few; J: TRBJ2-7; D: NA
DNA: TGTGCCAGCAGTCCAGCCGGGACAGGTATGAATGAGCAGTTCTTC; CDR3: CASSPAGTGMNEQFF; V: TRBV2; size: few; J: TRBJ2-1; D: TRBD1
DNA: TGTGCCAGTAGTACCCTGACGGAGCAGTACTTC; CDR3: CASSTLTEQYF; V: TRBV19; size: NA; J: TRBJ2-7; D: NA
DNA: TGTGCCAGCAGCCATCTCGAGGGGTCACCCCTCCACTTT; CDR3: CASSHLEGSPLHF; V: TRBV3-1; size: many; J: TRBJ1-6; D: NA
DNA: TGCAGTGGGCCGGGACTAGGGTTAAAGCAGTACTTC; CDR3: CSGPGLGLKQYF; V: TRBV20-1; size: many; J: TRBJ2-7; D: TRBD2
DNA: TGCAGTGCTAGCAAACTAGTCTTCTCCTACGAGCAGTACTTC; CDR3: CSASKLVFSYEQYF; V: TRBV20-1; size: few; J: TRBJ2-7; D: NA
DNA: TGCAGCGTTGGGGACTACCAAGAGACCCAGTACTTC; CDR3: CSVGDYQETQYF; V: TRBV29-1; size: NA; J: TRBJ2-5; D: NA
DNA: TGCGCCAGCAGCCCCGACAGGTTCACTGAAGCTTTCTTT; CDR3: CASSPDRFTEAFF; V: TRBV5-1; size: NA; J: TRBJ1-1; D: NA
DNA: TGTGCCAGCAGCTTAGAATGCTGTTCCTACGAGCAGTACTTC; CDR3: CASSLECCSYEQYF; V: TRBV7-2; size: NA; J: TRBJ2-7; D: NA
DNA: TGCAGTGCTAGAGTGGGACTAGCGGGTTACAGGGCCTACTACGAGCAGTACTTC; CDR3: CSARVGLAGYRAYYEQYF; V: TRBV20-1; size: few; J: TRBJ2-7; D: TRBD2
DNA: TGTGCTAGTGGTTTGGTACAACTAGCGGGAGTGAGTGGGTCAGATACGCAGTATTTT; CDR3: CASGLVQLAGVSGSDTQYF; V: TRBV12-5; size: NA; J: TRBJ2-3; D: TRBD2
DNA: TGTGCCAGCAGCCAAACAGGCCTCGGATCTAATGAAAAACTGTTTTTT; CDR3: CASSQTGLGSNEKLFF; V: TRBV3-1; size: once; J: TRBJ1-4; D: NA
DNA: TGTGCCATCAGGGAGACCCAGTACTTC; CDR3: CAIRETQYF; V: TRBV6-1; size: NA; J: TRBJ2-5; D: NA
DNA: TGCGCCAGCAGCCAAGACCCTACGGGAGAGCAGTTCTTC; CDR3: CASSQDPTGEQFF; V: TRBV4-1; size: few; J: TRBJ2-1; D: NA
DNA: TGTGCCAGCAGCCCATTCGGTGTGGACCCGGCCGGGGAGCTGTTTTTT; CDR3: CASSPFGVDPAGELFF; V: TRBV9; size: few; J: TRBJ2-2; D: NA
DNA: TGCGCCAGCAGTCCGACGGGAGTCCGCTCCTACAATGAGCAGTTCTTC; CDR3: CASSPTGVRSYNEQFF; V: TRBV10-2; size: few; J: TRBJ2-1; D: NA
DNA: TGTGCCAGCAGCTCTCGGGACTCTTCCTACAATGAGCAGTTCTTC; CDR3: CASSSRDSSYNEQFF; V: TRBV7-9; size: few; J: TRBJ2-1; D: NA
DNA: TGTGCCAGCAGTGAAAGGTGGGACCTTCAAGAGACCCAGTACTTC; CDR3: CASSERWDLQETQYF; V: TRBV2; size: few; J: TRBJ2-5; D: NA
DNA: TGCGCCAGCAGCTTGAAGGTCACAGGGCGTAATTCCGAGCAGTACTTC; CDR3: CASSLKVTGRNSEQYF; V: TRBV5-1; size: NA; J: TRBJ2-7; D: NA
DNA: TGCAGTGCTACCGAAGAGGAGGGGTCCTACAATGAGCAGTTCTTC; CDR3: CSATEEEGSYNEQFF; V: TRBV20-1; size: NA; J: TRBJ2-1; D: NA
DNA: TGTGCCAGCTTCGAGGGGCTAGCGGGAGTCGGCGAGCAGTACTTC; CDR3: CASFEGLAGVGEQYF; V: TRBV12-3/TRBV12-4; size: NA; J: TRBJ2-7; D: TRBD2
DNA: TGTGCCAGCAGCTTAGGAACTAGCGGGAGCCCCGGGGAGCTGTTTTTT; CDR3: CASSLGTSGSPGELFF; V: TRBV11-3; size: NA; J: TRBJ2-2; D: TRBD2
DNA: TGTGCCAGCAGCTCCGGACAGGGAGCCGAGCAGTACTTC; CDR3: CASSSGQGAEQYF; V: TRBV7-9; size: few; J: TRBJ2-7; D: TRBD1
DNA: TGTGCCACCAGCGGACGTACCGCGGGACAGGGGGCTCTCCCTCTACTCTCCTACAATGAGCAGTTCTTC; CDR3: CATSGRTAGQGALPLLSYNEQFF; V: TRBV15; size: NA; J: TRBJ2-1; D: TRBD1
DNA: TGCGCCAGCAGCCCGACTATGTGGGAGACCCAGTACTTC; CDR3: CASSPTMWETQYF; V: TRBV4-1; size: few; J: TRBJ2-5; D: NA
DNA: TGTGCCAGCGGTGGTTTTGGTTGGGCGGAAAAAGAGACCCAGTACTTC; CDR3: CASGGFGWAEKETQYF; V: TRBV28; size: NA; J: TRBJ2-5; D: NA
DNA: TGCAGTGCTAGAGACCTCAGGACTAGCGGTTCCTACAATGAGCAGTTCTTC; CDR3: CSARDLRTSGSYNEQFF; V: TRBV20-1; size: NA; J: TRBJ2-1; D: TRBD2
DNA: TGTGCCAGCAGTTCCCGCCTGACAGGGAGCTTCTACGAGCAGTACTTC; CDR3: CASSSRLTGSFYEQYF; V: TRBV12-3/TRBV12-4; size: NA; J: TRBJ2-7; D: TRBD1
DNA: TGTGCCAGCTCACCAGCAGGGGCTAGCACAGATACGCAGTATTTT; CDR3: CASSPAGASTDTQYF; V: TRBV18; size: few; J: TRBJ2-3; D: NA
DNA: TGTGCCAGTAGTATCCGGACTAGCGGGAGAAGTAAATCAGATACGCAGTATTTT; CDR3: CASSIRTSGRSKSDTQYF; V: TRBV19; size: NA; J: TRBJ2-3; D: TRBD2
DNA: TGTGCCAGCAGCTTGGAGGACAGGGCAGACTACGAGCAGTACTTC; CDR3: CASSLEDRADYEQYF; V: TRBV7-8; size: few; J: TRBJ2-7; D: TRBD1
DNA: TGCGCCAGCAGCTTGACTAGCGGCAACACCGGGGAGCTGTTTTTT; CDR3: CASSLTSGNTGELFF; V: TRBV5-1; size: many; J: TRBJ2-2; D: TRBD2
DNA: TGTGCCAGCAACTCCCCGGGACTAAACAATGAGCAGTTCTTC; CDR3: CASNSPGLNNEQFF; V: TRBV11-2; size: NA; J: TRBJ2-1; D: TRBD2
DNA: TGCGCCAGCAGCAGAATGGAAAGAGGGACTAGAAATGAGCAGTTCTTC; CDR3: CASSRMERGTRNEQFF; V: TRBV5-1; size: NA; J: TRBJ2-1; D: TRBD2
DNA: TGCAGTGCTCCATTCGCGGGACTAGCGGACAATGAGCAGTTCTTC; CDR3: CSAPFAGLADNEQFF; V: TRBV20-1; size: NA; J: TRBJ2-1; D: TRBD2
DNA: TGTGCCAGCAGCCAAGATACTCTCACTGGGGCCAACGTCCTGACTTTC; CDR3: CASSQDTLTGANVLTF; V: TRBV3-1; size: NA; J: TRBJ2-6; D: NA
DNA: TGTGCCAGCAGCTTAGCAAGATCGACCGGGACAGGGACGTACGAGCAGTACTTC; CDR3: CASSLARSTGTGTYEQYF; V: TRBV11-1; size: few; J: TRBJ2-7; D: TRBD1
DNA: TGCGCCAGCAGCCAAGAAGTCAGGCTACCCGAGCAGTACTTC; CDR3: CASSQEVRLPEQYF; V: TRBV4-1; size: few; J: TRBJ2-7; D: NA
DNA: TGCGCCAGCAGTCTTAACGCCGGGACAGGGGAAAGATACACCTTC; CDR3: CASSLNAGTGERYTF; V: TRBV10-2; size: NA; J: TRBJ1-2; D: TRBD1
DNA: TGCAGTGCTAGAGATCCTGGGCCTCCCGTGGGGGATTCACCCCTCCACTTT; CDR3: CSARDPGPPVGDSPLHF; V: TRBV20-1; size: few; J: TRBJ1-6; D: NA
DNA: TGTGCCAGTCAATTACGGGGGATTCAGAACACTGAAGCTTTCTTT; CDR3: CASQLRGIQNTEAFF; V: TRBV18; size: NA; J: TRBJ1-1; D: NA
DNA: TGTGCCAGCAGCTTAAGGTTGGGGGCGGCCGGGGCCAACGTCCTGACTTTC; CDR3: CASSLRLGAAGANVLTF; V: TRBV7-3; size: many; J: TRBJ2-6; D: NA
DNA: TGTGCCAGCTCACCAGTAAGGGGGCGTAATGAGCAGTTCTTC; CDR3: CASSPVRGRNEQFF; V: TRBV18; size: few; J: TRBJ2-1; D: TRBD1
DNA: TGTGCCAGCAGCTGGGGCTGGGGAGAAGGGGAGACCCAGTACTTC; CDR3: CASSWGWGEGETQYF; V: TRBV7-9; size: few; J: TRBJ2-5; D: NA
DNA: TGTGCCAGCAGCCTCCGCGGAGCGGTCCCCTACGAGCAGTACTTC; CDR3: CASSLRGAVPYEQYF; V: TRBV7-3; size: few; J: TRBJ2-7; D: NA
DNA: TGCGCCAGCAGCCCTCTGTGGACAGGAGCGAACACTGAAGCTTTCTTT; CDR3: CASSPLWTGANTEAFF; V: TRBV4-1; size: NA; J: TRBJ1-1; D: TRBD1
DNA: TGTGCCAGCAGCCAAGATCGTCTAGTGCTCACAGATACGCAGTATTTT; CDR3: CASSQDRLVLTDTQYF; V: TRBV4-2; size: NA; J: TRBJ2-3; D: NA